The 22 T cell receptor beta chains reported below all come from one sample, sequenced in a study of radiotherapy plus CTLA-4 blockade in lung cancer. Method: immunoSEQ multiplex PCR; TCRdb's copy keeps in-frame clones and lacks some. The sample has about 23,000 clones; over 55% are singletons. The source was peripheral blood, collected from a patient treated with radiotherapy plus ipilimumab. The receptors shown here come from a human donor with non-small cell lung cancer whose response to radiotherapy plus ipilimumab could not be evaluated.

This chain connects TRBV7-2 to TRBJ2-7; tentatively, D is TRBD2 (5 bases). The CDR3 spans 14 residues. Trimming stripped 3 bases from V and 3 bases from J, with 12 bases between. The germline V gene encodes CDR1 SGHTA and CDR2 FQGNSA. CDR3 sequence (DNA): TGTGCCAGCAGCTTGCTGGCTAGCTACTACGAGCAGTACTTC. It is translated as CASSLLASYYEQYF.

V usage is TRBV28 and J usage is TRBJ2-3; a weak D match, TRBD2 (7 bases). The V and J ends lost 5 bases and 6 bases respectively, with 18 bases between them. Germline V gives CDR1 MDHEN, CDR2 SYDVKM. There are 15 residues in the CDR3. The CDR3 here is CASSGVGGHKDTQYF. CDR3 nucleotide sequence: TGTGCCAGCAGTGGGGTCGGGGGGCACAAGGATACGCAGTATTTT. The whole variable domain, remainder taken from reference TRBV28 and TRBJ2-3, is DVKVTQSSRYLVKRTGEKVFLECVQDMDHENMFWYRQDPGLGLRLIYFSYDVKMKEKGDIPEGYSVSREKKERFSLILESASTNQTSMYLCASSGVGGHKDTQYFGPGTRLTVL.

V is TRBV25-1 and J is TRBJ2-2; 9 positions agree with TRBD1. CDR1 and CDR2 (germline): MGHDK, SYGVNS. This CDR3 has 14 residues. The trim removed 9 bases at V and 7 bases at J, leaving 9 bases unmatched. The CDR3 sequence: CASGDRGGYGELFF. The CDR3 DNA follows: TGTGCCAGTGGAGACAGGGGGGGGTACGGGGAGCTGTTTTTT.

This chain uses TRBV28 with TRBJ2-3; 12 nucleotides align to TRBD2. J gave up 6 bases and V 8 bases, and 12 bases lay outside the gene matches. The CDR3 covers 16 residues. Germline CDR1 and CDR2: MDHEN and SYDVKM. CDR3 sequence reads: CASRRLAGALVDTQYF. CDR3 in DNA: TGTGCCAGCCGAAGACTAGCGGGAGCGCTCGTGGATACGCAGTATTTT.

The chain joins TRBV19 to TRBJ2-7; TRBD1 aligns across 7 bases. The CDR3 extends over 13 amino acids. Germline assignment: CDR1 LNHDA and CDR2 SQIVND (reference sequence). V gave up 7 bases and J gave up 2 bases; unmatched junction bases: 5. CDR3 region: CASKRTGTYEQYF. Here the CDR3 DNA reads TGTGCCAGTAAAAGGACAGGCACCTACGAGCAGTACTTC.

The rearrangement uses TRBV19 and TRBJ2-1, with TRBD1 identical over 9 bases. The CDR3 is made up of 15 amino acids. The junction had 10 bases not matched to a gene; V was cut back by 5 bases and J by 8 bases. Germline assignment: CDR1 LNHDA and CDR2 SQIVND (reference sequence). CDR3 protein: CASSWSGQGPHEQFF. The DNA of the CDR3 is TGTGCCAGTAGTTGGTCGGGACAGGGCCCCCATGAGCAGTTCTTC.

The CDR3 loop is CASSFFTGTGPYNEQFF. The DNA for the CDR3 is TGCGCCAGCAGCTTCTTCACCGGGACAGGTCCCTACAATGAGCAGTTCTTC. This rearrangement joins TRBV5-1 to TRBJ2-1, with TRBD1 matching over 8 bases. The CDR3 contains 17 residues. Trimming removed 2 bases from V and 2 bases from J; junction bases left unmatched: 9. Germline assignment: CDR1 SGHRS and CDR2 YFSETQ.

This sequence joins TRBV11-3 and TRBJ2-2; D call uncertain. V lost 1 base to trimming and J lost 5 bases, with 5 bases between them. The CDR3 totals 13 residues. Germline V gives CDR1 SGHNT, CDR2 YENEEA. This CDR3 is CASSLGRTGELFF. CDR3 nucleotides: TGTGCCAGCAGCTTAGGCAGGACCGGGGAGCTGTTTTTT.

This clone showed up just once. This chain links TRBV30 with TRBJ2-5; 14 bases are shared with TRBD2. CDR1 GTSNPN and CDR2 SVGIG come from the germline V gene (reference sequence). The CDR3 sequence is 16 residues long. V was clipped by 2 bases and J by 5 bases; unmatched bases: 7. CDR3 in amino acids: CAWSRGTSGSEETQYF. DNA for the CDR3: TGTGCCTGGAGTAGGGGGACTAGCGGGAGTGAGGAGACCCAGTACTTC.

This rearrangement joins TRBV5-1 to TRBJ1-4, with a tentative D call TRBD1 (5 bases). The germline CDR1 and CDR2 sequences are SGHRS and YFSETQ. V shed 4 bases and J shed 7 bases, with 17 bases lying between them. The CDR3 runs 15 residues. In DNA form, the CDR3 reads TGCGCCAGCAGCACGATGGACATTTTTGGTGAAAAACTGTTTTTT. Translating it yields CASSTMDIFGEKLFF. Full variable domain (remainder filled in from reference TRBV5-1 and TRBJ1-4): KAGVTQTPRYLIKTRGQQVTLSCSPISGHRSVSWYQQTPGQGLQFLFEYFSETQRNKGNFPGRFSGRQFSNSRSEMNVSTLELGDSALYLCASSTMDIFGEKLFFGSGTQLSVL.

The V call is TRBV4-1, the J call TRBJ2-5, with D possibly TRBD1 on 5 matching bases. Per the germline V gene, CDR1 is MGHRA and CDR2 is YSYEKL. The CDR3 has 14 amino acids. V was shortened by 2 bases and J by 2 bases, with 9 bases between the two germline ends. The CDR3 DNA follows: TGCGCCAGCAGCCAACAGACAGTACAAGAGACCCAGTACTTC. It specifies CASSQQTVQETQYF.

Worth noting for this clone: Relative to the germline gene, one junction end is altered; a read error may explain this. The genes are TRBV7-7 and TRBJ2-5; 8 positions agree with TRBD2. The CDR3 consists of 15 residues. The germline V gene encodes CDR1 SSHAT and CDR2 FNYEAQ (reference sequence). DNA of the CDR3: TGTGCTAGCAGCTTAGCGGGGCTTCCCCAAGAGACCCAGTACTTC. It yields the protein CASSLAGLPQETQYF.

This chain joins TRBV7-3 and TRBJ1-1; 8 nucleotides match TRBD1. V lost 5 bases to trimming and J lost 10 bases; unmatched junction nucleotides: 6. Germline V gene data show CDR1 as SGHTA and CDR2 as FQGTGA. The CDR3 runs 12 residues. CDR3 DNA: TGTGCCAGCAGCGCCGGACAGGGTCGAGCTTTCTTT. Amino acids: CASSAGQGRAFF. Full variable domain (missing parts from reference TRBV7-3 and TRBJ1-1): GAGVSQTPSNKVTEKGKYVELRCDPISGHTALYWYRQSLGQGPEFLIYFQGTGAADDSGLPNDRFFAVRPEGSVSTLKIQRTERGDSAVYLCASSAGQGRAFFGQGTRLTVV.

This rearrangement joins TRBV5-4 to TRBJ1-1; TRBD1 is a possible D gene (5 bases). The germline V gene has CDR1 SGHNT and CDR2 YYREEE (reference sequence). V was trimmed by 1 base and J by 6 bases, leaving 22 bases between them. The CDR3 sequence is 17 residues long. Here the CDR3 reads CASSLNRGLEGAAEAFF. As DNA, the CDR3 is TGTGCCAGCAGCTTGAATAGGGGACTGGAAGGGGCGGCTGAAGCTTTCTTT.

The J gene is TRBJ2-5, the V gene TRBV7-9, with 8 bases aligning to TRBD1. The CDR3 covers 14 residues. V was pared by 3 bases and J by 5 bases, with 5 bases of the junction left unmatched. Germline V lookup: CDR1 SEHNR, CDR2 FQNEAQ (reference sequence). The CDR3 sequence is CASSFSGGRETQYF. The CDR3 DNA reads TGTGCCAGCAGCTTCTCAGGGGGCCGGGAGACCCAGTACTTC.

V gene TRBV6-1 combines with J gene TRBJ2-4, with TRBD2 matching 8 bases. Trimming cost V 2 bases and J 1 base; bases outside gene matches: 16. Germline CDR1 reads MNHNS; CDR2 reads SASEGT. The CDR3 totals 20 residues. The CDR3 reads CASSERWAYREGPAKNIQYF. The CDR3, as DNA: TGTGCCAGCAGTGAAAGGTGGGCTTATCGGGAGGGCCCGGCCAAAAACATTCAGTACTTC.

The CDR3 coding sequence is TGTGCCAGTAGTATAAGCAGGCAGAACACTGAAGCTTTCTTT. This codes for CASSISRQNTEAFF. This chain links TRBV19 with TRBJ1-1, with unresolved D. V lost 2 bases, J lost 1 base, and 8 bases lay in between. CDR3 length equals 14 residues. Per the germline V gene, CDR1 is LNHDA and CDR2 is SQIVND (reference sequence).

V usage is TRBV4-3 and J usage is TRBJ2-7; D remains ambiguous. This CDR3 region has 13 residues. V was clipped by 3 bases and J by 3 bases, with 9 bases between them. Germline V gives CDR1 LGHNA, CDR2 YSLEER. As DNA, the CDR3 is TGCGCCAGCAGCCAGAGGCGGAGCTACGAGCAGTACTTC. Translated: CASSQRRSYEQYF.

DNA of the CDR3: TGTGCCAGCGGGGACAGGGGGCGGAATGAGCAGTTCTTC. Its translation is CASGDRGRNEQFF. V is TRBV27 and J is TRBJ2-1; 12 positions match TRBD1. V shed 8 bases, J shed 7 bases, and the junction held 3 bases outside the gene matches. Germline CDR1 is MNHEY and CDR2 is SMNVEV (reference sequence). The CDR3 spans 13 residues.

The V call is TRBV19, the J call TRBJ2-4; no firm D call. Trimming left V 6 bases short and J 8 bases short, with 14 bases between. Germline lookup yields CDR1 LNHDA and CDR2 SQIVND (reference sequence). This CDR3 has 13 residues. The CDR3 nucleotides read TGTGCCAGTAGCAACGGTCTGTTGGACATTCAGTACTTC. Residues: CASSNGLLDIQYF.

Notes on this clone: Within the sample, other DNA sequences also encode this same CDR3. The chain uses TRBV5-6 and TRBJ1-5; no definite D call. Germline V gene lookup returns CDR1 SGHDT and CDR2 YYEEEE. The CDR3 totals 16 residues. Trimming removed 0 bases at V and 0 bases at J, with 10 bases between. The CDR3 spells CASSLGGGYSNQPQHF. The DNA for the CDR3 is TGTGCCAGCAGCTTGGGGGGAGGGTATAGCAATCAGCCCCAGCATTTT. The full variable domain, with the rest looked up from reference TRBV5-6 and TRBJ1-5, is DAGVTQSPTHLIKTRGQQVTLRCSPKSGHDTVSWYQQALGQGPQFIFQYYEEEERQRGNFPDRFSGHQFPNYSSELNVNALLLGDSALYLCASSLGGGYSNQPQHFGDGTRLSIL.

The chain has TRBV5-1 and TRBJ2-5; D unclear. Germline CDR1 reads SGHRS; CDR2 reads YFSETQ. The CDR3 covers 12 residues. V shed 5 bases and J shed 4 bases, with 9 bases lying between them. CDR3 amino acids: CASSNPGETQYF. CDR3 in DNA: TGCGCCAGCAGTAACCCAGGAGAGACCCAGTACTTC.